The clone carrying this TCR beta chain was counted at least ten times. The antigen is undetermined. Libraries of TCR beta came from quantitative 5'-RACE with molecular barcodes. MiXCR was run by TCRdb on the 5' RACE reads, yielding one entry per CDR3 protein. The sample consists of around 99,000 distinct CDR3 sequences, approximately 9% of them appearing once. The source of the sample is a study of CD8 T cells in ankylosing spondylitis. From germline, CDR1 is DFQATT and CDR2 SNEGSKA (reference sequence). Germline trimming cut 3 bases from V and 8 bases from J; bases unmatched to any gene: 9. CDR3 size: 14 residues. Points from the study as a whole: Among TCR beta sequences, a motif of under ten highly homologous variants appeared characteristic of ankylosing spondylitis blood.

This chain links TRBV20-1 with TRBJ2-1; 8 bases map to TRBD2. Specimen: blood, either unsorted or a sorted T cell fraction (not recorded which). The source of this sequence is a male donor with ankylosing spondylitis or in good health (not recorded which). DNA for the CDR3: TGCAGTGCTAGCCCCGGACTAGCATTTTATGAGCAGTTCTTC. The encoded protein is CSASPGLAFYEQFF.